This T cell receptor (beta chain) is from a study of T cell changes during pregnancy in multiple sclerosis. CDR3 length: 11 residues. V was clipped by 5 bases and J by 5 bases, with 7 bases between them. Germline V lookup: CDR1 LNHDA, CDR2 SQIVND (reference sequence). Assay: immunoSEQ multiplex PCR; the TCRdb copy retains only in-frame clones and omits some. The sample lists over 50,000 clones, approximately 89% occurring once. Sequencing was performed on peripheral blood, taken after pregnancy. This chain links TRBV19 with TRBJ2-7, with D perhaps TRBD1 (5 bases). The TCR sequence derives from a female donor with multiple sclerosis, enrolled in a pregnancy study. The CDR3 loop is CASSQGHEQYF. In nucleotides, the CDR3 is TGTGCCAGTAGTCAGGGCCACGAGCAGTACTTC. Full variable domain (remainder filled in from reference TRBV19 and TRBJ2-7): DGGITQSPKYLFRKEGQNVTLSCEQNLNHDAMYWYRQDPGQGLRLIYYSQIVNDFQKGDIAEGYSVSREKKESFPLTVTSAQKNPTAFYLCASSQGHEQYFGPGTRLTVT.